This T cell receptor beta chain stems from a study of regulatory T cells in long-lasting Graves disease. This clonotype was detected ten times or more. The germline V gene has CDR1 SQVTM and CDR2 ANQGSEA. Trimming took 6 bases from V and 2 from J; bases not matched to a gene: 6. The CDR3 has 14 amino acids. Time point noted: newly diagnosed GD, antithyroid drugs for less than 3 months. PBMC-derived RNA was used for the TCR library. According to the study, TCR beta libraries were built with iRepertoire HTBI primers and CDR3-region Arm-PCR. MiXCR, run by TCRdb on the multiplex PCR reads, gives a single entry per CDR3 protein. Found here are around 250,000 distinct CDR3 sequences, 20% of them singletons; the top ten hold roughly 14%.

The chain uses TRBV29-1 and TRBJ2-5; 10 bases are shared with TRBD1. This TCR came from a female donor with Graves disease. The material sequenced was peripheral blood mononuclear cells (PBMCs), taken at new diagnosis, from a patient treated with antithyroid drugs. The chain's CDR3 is CSVPGDRGQETQYF. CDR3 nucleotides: TGCAGCGTACCCGGGGACAGGGGACAAGAGACCCAGTACTTC.